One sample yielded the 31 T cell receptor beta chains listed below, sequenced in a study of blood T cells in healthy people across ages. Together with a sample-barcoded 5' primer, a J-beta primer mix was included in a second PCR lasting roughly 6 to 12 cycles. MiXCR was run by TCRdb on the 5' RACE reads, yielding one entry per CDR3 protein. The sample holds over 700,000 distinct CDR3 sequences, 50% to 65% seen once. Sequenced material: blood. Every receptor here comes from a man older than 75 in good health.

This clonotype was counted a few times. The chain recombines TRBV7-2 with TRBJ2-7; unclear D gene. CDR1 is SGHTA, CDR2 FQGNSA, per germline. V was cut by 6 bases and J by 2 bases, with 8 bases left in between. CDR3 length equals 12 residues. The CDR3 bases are TGTGCCAGCAGGGACGCAACCTACGAGCAGTACTTC. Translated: CASRDATYEQYF.

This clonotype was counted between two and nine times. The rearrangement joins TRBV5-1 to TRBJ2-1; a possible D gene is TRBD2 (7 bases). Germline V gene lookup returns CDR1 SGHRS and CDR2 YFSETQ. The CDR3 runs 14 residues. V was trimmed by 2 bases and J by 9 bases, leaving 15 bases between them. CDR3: CASSFRGRAAEQFF. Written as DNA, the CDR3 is TGCGCCAGCAGCTTTAGGGGGAGGGCGGCTGAGCAGTTCTTC.

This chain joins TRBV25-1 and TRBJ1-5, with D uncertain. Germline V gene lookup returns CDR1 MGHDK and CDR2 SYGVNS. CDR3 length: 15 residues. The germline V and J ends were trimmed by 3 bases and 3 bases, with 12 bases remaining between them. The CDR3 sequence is CASSDGVKPNQPQHF. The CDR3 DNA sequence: TGTGCCAGCAGTGATGGGGTGAAGCCCAATCAGCCCCAGCATTTT.

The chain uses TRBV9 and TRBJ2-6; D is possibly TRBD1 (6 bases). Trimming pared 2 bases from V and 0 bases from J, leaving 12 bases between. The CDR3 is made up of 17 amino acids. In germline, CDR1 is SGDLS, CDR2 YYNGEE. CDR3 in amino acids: CASSVPLGGSGANVLTF. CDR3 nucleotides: TGTGCCAGCAGCGTGCCCTTAGGGGGCTCTGGGGCCAACGTCCTGACTTTC.

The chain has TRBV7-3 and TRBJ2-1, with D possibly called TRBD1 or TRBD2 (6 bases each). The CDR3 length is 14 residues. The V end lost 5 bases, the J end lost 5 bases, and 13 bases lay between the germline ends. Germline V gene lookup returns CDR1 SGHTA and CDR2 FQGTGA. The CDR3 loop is CASSPRGDHNEQFF. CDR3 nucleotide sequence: TGTGCCAGCAGCCCAAGGGGGGACCACAATGAGCAGTTCTTC.

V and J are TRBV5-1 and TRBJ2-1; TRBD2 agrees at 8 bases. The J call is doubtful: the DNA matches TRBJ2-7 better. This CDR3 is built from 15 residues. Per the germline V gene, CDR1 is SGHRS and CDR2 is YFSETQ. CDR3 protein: CASSISGTSYNEQYF. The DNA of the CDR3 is TGCGCCAGCAGCATTAGCGGGACCTCCTACAATGAGCAGTACTTC.

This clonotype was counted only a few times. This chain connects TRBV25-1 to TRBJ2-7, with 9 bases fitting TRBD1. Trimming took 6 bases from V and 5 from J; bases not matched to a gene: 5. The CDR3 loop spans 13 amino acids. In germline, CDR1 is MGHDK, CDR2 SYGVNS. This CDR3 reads CASRQGATDEQYF. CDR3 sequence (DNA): TGTGCCAGCAGACAGGGGGCCACAGACGAGCAGTACTTC.

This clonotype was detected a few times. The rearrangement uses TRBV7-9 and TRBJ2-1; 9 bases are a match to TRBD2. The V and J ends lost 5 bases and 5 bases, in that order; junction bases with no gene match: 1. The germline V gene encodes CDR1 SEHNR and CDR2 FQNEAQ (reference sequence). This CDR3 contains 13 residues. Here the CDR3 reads CASSGGGDNEQFF. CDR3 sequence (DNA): TGTGCCAGCAGCGGCGGGGGGGACAATGAGCAGTTCTTC.

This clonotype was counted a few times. CDR3 nucleotide sequence: TGCAGTGCTACAGTCGCGGCTAGCGGGAGTGCCGAGCAGTACTTC. Translated, it gives CSATVAASGSAEQYF. V gene TRBV20-1 combines with J gene TRBJ2-5; 10 positions match TRBD2. Judging by the DNA end, TRBJ2-7 fits better; the J call may be wrong. Germline CDR1 and CDR2: DFQATT and SNEGSKA (reference sequence). The CDR3 runs 15 residues.

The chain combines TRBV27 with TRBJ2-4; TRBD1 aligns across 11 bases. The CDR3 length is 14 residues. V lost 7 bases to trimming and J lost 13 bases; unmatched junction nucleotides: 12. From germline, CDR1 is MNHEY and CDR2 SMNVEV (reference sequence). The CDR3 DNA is TGTGCCAGCACCACCGGACAGGGGGCGGGAGGGCAGTACTTC. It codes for CASTTGQGAGGQYF.

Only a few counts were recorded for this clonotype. As DNA, the CDR3 is TGTGCCAGCAGCCGAGATGGGACGGCGGGGTCACCCCTCCACTTT. Its protein product is CASSRDGTAGSPLHF. V and J are TRBV12-3 or TRBV12-4 and TRBJ1-6; D is possibly TRBD1 (5 bases). The CDR3 sequence is 15 residues long. Trimming left V 6 bases short and J 10 bases short, with 19 bases between.

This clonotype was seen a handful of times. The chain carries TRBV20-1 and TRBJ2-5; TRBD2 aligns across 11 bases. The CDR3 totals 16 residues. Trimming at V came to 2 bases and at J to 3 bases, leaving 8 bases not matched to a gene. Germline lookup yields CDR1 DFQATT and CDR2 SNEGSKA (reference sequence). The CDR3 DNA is TGCAGTGCTAGACCCAATAGCGGGAGGGCCGAAGAGACCCAGTACTTC. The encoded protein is CSARPNSGRAEETQYF.

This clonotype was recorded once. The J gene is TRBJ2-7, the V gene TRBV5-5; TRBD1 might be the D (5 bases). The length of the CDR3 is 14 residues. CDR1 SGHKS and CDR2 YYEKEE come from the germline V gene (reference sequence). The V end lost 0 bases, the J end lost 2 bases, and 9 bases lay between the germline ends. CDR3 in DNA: TGTGCCAGCAGCTTGGCTGAGACAGCCTACGAGCAGTACTTC. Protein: CASSLAETAYEQYF.

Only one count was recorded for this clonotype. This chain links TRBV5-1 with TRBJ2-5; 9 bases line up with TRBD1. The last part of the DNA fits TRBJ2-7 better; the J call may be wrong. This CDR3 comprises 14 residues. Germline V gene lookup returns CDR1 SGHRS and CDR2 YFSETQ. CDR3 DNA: TGCGCCAGCAGATATGGGACAGGGTCCGGCGAGCAGTACTTC. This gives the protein CASRYGTGSGEQYF.

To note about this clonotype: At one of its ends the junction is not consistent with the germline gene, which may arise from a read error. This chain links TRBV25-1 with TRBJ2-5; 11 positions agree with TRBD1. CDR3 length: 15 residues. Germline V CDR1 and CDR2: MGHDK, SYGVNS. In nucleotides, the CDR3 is TGTGCCAGCAGCGAATGGGACAGGGGGGGGGAGACCCAGTACTTC. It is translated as CASSEWDRGGETQYF.

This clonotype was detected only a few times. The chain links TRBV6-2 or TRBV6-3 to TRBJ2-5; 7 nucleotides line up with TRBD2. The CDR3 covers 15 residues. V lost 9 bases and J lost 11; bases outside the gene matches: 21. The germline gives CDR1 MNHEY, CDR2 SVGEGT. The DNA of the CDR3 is TGTGCCAGTAGCCCCCTAACTAGCGAGGGGCTTGAGCAGTACTTC. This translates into CASSPLTSEGLEQYF.

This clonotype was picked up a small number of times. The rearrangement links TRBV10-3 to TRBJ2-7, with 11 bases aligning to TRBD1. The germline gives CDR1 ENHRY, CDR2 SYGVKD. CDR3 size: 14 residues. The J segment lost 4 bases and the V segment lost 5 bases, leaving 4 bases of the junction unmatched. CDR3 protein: CAISPGQGAYEQYF. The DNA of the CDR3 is TGTGCCATCAGTCCAGGACAGGGGGCATACGAGCAGTACTTC.

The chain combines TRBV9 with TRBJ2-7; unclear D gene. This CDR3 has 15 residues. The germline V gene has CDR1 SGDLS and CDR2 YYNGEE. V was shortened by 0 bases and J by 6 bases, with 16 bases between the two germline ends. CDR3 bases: TGTGCCAGCAGCGTAGTCCAGTCTGCTATCGGCGAGCAGTACTTC. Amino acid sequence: CASSVVQSAIGEQYF. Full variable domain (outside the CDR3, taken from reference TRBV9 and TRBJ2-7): DSGVTQTPKHLITATGQRVTLRCSPRSGDLSVYWYQQSLDQGLQFLIQYYNGEERAKGNILERFSAQQFPDLHSELNLSSLELGDSALYFCASSVVQSAIGEQYFGPGTRLTVT.

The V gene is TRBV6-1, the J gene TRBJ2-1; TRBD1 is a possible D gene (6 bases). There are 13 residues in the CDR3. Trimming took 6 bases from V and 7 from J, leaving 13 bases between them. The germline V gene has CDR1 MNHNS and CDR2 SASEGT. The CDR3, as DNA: TGTGCCAGCAGGGGACATTCACCTAATGAGCAGTTCTTC. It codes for CASRGHSPNEQFF.

This CDR3 is CASSKVSEGSYSNQPQHF. The CDR3 DNA sequence: TGTGCCAGCAGCAAAGTTTCAGAAGGCTCTTATAGCAATCAGCCCCAGCATTTT. The gene calls are TRBV21-1 and TRBJ1-5. TRBV21-1 is a documented pseudogene. The CDR3 length is 18 residues.

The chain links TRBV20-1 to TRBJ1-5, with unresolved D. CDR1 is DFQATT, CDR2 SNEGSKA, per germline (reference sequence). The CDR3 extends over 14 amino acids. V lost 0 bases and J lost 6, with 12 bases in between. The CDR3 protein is CSAREGGKVQPQHF. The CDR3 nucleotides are TGCAGTGCTAGAGAAGGAGGGAAGGTTCAGCCCCAGCATTTT.

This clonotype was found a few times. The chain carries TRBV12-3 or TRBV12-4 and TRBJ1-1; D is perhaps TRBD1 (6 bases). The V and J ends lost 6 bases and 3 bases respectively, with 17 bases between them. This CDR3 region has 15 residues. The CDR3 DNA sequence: TGTGCCAGCAGGGCCCAACAGGGAGGAGACACTGAAGCTTTCTTT. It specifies CASRAQQGGDTEAFF.

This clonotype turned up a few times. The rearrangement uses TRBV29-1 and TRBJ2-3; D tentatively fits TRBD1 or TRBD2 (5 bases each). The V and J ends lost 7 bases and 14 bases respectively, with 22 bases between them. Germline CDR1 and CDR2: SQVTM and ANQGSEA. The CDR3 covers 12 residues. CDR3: CSGGDGAEYAYF. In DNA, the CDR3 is TGCAGCGGGGGCGACGGGGCCGAATACGCGTATTTT.

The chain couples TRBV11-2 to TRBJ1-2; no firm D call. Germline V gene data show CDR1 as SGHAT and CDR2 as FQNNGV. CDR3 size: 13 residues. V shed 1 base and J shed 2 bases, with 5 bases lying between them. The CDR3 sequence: CASSLALNYGYTF. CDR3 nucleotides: TGTGCCAGCAGCTTAGCACTGAACTATGGCTACACCTTC.

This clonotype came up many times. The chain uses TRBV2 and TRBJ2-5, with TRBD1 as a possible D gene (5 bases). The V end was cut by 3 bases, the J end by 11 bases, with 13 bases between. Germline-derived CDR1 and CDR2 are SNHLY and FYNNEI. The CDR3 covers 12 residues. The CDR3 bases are TGTGCCAGCAGTGATTGGTCGACAGAGCAGTACTTC. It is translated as CASSDWSTEQYF.

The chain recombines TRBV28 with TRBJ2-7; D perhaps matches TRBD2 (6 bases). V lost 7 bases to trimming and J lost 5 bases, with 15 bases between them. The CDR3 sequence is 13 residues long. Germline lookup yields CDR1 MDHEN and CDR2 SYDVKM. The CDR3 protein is CASNVGLEDEQYF. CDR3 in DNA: TGTGCCAGCAACGTGGGACTTGAGGACGAGCAGTACTTC.

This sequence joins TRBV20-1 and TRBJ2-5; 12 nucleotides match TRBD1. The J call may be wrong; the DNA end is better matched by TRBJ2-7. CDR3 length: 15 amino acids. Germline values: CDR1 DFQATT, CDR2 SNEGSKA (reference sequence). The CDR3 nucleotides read TGCAGTGCTAGAGTACCGGGACAGGGGGCCCACGAGCAGTACTTC. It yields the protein CSARVPGQGAHEQYF.

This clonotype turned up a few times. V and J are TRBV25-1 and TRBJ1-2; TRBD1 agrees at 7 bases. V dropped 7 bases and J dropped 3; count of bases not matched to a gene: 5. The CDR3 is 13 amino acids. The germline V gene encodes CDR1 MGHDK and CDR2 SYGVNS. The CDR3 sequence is CASTRGLDYGYTF. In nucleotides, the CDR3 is TGTGCCAGCACTAGGGGGCTTGACTATGGCTACACCTTC.

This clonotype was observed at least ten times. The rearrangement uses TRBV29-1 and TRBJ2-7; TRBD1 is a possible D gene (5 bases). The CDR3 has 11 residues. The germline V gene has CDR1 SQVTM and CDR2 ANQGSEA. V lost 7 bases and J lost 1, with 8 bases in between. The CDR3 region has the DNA TGCAGCGCGACAGCTTCCTACGAGCAGTACTTC. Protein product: CSATASYEQYF.

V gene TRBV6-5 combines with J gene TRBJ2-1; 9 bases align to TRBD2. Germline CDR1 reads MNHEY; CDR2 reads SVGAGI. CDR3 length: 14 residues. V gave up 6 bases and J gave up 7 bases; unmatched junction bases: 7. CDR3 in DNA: TGTGCCAGCAGAGGGACTAGCCGGGGGAATGAGCAGTTCTTC. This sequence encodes CASRGTSRGNEQFF.

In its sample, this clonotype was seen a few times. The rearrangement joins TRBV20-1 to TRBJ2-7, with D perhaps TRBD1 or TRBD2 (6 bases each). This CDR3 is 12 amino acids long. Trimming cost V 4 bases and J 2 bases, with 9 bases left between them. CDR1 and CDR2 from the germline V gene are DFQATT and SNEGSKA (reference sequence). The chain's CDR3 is CSAKGGTYEQYF. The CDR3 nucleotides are TGCAGTGCTAAGGGGGGAACCTACGAGCAGTACTTC.